Listed here are 5 T cell receptor beta chains from one sample, sequenced in a study of blood T cell repertoires in COVID-19. Method: immunoSEQ multiplex PCR; TCRdb's copy keeps in-frame clones and lacks some. This sample has around 140,000 clones, with just under 80% found just once. The sequenced sample was peripheral blood. The source of these receptors is a woman in her sixties or seventies with acute or convalescent COVID-19.

Only a few counts were recorded for this clone. Its ends do not fully match the called genes, so a read error is possible. The chain has TRBV20-1 and TRBJ2-5, with 8 bases lining up with TRBD2. The germline CDR1 and CDR2 sequences are DFQATT and SNEGSKA (reference sequence). This CDR3 comprises 8 residues. The CDR3 DNA reads as TGCAGTGCCAGCGGGGGACACTTC. Protein sequence: CSASGGHF.

The V and J genes are TRBV6-5 and TRBJ1-1; D gene uncertain. The V gene's germline CDR1 is MNHEY and CDR2 SVGAGI. The CDR3 extends over 13 amino acids. Trimming took off 4 bases at V and 4 bases at J, with 10 bases between the two ends. The DNA of the CDR3 is TGTGCCAGCAGTTTCGGCGAGGTCACTGAAGCTTTCTTT. Its protein is CASSFGEVTEAFF.

The chain joins TRBV5-1 to TRBJ2-3, with TRBD2 matching 14 bases. V was pared by 2 bases and J by 9 bases, with 8 bases of the junction left unmatched. CDR3 length: 16 amino acids. The germline V gene has CDR1 SGHRS and CDR2 YFSETQ. CDR3 sequence reads: CASSFARLAGGGTQYF. CDR3 in DNA: TGCGCCAGCAGCTTCGCTAGACTAGCGGGAGGGGGAACGCAGTATTTT.

This chain uses TRBV10-3 with TRBJ1-4; D remains unclear. V lost 6 bases, J lost 0 bases, and 8 bases lay in between. Germline-derived CDR1 and CDR2 are ENHRY and SYGVKD. The CDR3 is 14 amino acids. The CDR3, as DNA: TGTGCCATCAGGAGGGATACAACTAATGAAAAACTGTTTTTT. This gives the protein CAIRRDTTNEKLFF.

This sequence joins TRBV27 and TRBJ1-1, with D hard to call. The V and J ends lost 3 bases and 1 base respectively, with 6 bases between them. Germline assignment: CDR1 MNHEY and CDR2 SMNVEV (reference sequence). This CDR3 has 13 amino acids. CDR3 bases: TGTGCCAGCAGTTTTCCGGGGAACACTGAAGCTTTCTTT. Translated, it gives CASSFPGNTEAFF.